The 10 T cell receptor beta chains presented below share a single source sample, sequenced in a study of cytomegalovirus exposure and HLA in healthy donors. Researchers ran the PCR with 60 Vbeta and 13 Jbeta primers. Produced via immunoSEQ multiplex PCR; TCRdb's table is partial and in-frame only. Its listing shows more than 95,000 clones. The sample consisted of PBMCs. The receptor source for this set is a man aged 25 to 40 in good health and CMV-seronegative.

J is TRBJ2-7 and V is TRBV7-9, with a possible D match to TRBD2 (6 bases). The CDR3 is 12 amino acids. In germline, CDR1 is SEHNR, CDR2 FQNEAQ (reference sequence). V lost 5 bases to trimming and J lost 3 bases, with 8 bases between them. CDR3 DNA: TGTGCCAGCAGCCCGGGACTCTACGAGCAGTACTTC. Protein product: CASSPGLYEQYF. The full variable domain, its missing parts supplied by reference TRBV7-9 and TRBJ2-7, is DTGVSQNPRHKITKRGQNVTFRCDPISEHNRLYWYRQTLGQGPEFLTYFQNEAQLEKSRLLSDRFSAERPKGSFSTLEIQRTEQGDSAMYLCASSPGLYEQYFGPGTRLTVT.

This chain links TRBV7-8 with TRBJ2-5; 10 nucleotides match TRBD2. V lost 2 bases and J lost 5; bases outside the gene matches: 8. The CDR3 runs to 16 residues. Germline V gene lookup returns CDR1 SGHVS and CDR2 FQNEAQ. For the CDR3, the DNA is TGTGCCAGCAGCTTAAGCCTAGCGGGAGTTCGGGAGACCCAGTACTTC. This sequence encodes CASSLSLAGVRETQYF. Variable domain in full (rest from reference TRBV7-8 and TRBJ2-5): GAGVSQSPRYKVAKRGQDVALRCDPISGHVSLFWYQQALGQGPEFLTYFQNEAQLDKSGLPSDRFFAERPEGSVSTLKIQRTQQEDSAVYLCASSLSLAGVRETQYFGPGTRLLVL.

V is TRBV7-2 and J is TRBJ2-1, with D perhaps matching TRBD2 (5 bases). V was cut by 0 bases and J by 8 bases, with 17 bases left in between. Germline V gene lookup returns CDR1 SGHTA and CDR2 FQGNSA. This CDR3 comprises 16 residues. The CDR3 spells CASSLADFRSGDEQFF. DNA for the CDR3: TGTGCCAGCAGCTTAGCGGACTTCAGGTCTGGGGATGAGCAGTTCTTC.

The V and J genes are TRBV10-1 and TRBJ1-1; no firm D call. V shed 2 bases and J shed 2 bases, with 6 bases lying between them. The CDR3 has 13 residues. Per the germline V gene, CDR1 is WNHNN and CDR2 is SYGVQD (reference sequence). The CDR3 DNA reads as TGCGCCAGCAGTGAGACAGAAAACACTGAAGCTTTCTTT. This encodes CASSETENTEAFF.

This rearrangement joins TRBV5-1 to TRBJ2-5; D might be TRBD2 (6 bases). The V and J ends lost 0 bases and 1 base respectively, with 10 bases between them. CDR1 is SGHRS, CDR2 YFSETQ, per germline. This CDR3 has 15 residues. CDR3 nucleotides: TGCGCCAGCAGCTTGGCCGGGAGTCTCCAAGAGACCCAGTACTTC. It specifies CASSLAGSLQETQYF.

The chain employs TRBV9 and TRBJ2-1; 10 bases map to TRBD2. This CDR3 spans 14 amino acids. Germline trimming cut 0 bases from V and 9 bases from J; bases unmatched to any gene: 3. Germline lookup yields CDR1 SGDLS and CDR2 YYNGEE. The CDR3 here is CASSVGGLAVEQFF. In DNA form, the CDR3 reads TGTGCCAGCAGCGTAGGAGGACTAGCGGTTGAGCAGTTCTTC.

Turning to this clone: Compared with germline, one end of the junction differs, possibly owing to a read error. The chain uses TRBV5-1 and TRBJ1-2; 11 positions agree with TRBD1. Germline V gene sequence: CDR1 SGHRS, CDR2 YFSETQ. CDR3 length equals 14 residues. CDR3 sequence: CACRVGQGAEGYTF. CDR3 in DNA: TGCGCCTGCAGAGTCGGACAGGGGGCGGAGGGCTACACCTTC.

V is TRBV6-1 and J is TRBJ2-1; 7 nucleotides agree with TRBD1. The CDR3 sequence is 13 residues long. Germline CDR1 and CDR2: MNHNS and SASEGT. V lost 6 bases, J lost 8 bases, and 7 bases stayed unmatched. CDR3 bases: TGTGCCAGCAGGTTTGCCAGGGGGTATGAGCAGTTCTTC. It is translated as CASRFARGYEQFF.

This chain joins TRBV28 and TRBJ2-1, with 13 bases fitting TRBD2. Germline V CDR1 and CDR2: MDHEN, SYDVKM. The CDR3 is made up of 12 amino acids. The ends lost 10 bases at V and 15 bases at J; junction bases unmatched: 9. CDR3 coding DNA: TGTGCCACCCGGACTAGCGGGAGTTTCCCGTTCTTC. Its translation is CATRTSGSFPFF.

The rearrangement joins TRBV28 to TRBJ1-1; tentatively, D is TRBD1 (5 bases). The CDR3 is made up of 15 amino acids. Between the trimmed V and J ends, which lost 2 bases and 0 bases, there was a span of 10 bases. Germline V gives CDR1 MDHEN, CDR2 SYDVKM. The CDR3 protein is CASSLPSQVNTEAFF. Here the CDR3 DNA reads TGTGCCAGCAGTTTACCCTCACAGGTGAACACTGAAGCTTTCTTT.